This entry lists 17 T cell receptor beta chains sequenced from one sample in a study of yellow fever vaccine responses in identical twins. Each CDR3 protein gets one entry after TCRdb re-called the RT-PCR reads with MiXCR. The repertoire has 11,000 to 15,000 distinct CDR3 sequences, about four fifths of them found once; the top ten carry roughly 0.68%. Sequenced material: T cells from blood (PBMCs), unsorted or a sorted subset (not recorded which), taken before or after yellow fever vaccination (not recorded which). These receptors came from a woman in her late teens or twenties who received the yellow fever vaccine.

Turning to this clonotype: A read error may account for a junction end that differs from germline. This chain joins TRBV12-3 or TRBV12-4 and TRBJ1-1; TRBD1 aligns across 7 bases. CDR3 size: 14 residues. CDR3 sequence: CASRLDRVDTEAFF. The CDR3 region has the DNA TGTGCCAGCAGATTAGACAGGGTAGACACTGAAGCTTTCTTT.

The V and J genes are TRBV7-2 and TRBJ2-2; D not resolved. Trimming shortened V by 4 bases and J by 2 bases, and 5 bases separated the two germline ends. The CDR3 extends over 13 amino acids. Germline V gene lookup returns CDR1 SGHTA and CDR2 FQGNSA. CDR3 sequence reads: CASSWVNTGELFF. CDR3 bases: TGTGCCAGCAGCTGGGTTAACACCGGGGAGCTGTTTTTT.

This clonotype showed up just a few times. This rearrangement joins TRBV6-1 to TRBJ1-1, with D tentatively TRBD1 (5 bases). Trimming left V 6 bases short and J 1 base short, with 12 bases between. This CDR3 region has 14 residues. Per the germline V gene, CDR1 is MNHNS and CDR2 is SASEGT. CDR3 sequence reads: CASSPSGGNTEAFF. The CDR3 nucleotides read TGTGCCAGCAGCCCCTCGGGGGGGAACACTGAAGCTTTCTTT.

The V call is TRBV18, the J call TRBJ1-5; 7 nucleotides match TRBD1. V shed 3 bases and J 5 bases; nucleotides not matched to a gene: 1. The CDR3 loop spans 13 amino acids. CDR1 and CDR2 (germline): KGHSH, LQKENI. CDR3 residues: CASSPQGDQPQHF. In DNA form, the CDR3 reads TGTGCCAGCTCACCGCAGGGGGATCAGCCCCAGCATTTT.

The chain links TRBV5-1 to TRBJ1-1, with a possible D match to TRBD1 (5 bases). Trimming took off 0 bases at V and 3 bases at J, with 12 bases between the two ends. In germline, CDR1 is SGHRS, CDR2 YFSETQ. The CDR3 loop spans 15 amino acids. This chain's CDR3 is CASSLAGTPDTEAFF. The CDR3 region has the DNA TGCGCCAGCAGCTTGGCCGGGACGCCGGACACTGAAGCTTTCTTT.

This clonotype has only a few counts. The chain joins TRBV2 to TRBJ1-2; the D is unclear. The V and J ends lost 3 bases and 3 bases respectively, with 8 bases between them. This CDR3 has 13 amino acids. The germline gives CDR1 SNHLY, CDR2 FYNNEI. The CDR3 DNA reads TGTGCCAGCAGTGATCGGCGGGACTATGGCTACACCTTC. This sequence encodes CASSDRRDYGYTF.

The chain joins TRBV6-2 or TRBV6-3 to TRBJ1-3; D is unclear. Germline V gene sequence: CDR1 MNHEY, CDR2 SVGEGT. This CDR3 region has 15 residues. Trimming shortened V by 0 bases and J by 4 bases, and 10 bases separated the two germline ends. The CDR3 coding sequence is TGTGCCAGCAGTTACTCGACGGGTTTCGGAAACACCATATATTTT. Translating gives CASSYSTGFGNTIYF.

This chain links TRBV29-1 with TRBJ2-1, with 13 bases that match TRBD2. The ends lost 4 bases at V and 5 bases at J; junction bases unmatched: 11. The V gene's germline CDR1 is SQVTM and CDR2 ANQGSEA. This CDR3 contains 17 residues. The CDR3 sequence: CSVVLAGGSGSDNEQFF. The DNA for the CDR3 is TGCAGCGTTGTACTAGCGGGAGGGTCGGGTAGCGACAATGAGCAGTTCTTC.

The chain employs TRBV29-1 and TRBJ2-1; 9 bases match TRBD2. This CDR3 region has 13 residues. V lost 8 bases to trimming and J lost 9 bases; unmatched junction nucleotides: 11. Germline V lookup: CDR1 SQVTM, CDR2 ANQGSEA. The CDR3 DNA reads TGCAGCCACATGGGACTAGCTATTGGTGAGCAGTTCTTC. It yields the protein CSHMGLAIGEQFF.

CDR3 protein: CASSSTGKPYEQYF. The CDR3 DNA reads as TGCGCCAGCAGCAGCACAGGGAAACCCTACGAGCAGTACTTC. The J gene is TRBJ2-7, the V gene TRBV5-1; a possible D gene is TRBD1 (6 bases). The V gene's germline CDR1 is SGHRS and CDR2 YFSETQ. Trimming pared 4 bases from V and 2 bases from J, leaving 13 bases between. The CDR3 sequence is 14 residues long.

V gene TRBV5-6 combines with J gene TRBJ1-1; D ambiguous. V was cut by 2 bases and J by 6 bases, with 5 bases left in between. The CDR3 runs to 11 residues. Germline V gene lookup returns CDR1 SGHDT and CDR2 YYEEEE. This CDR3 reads CASSFDSEAFF. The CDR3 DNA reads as TGTGCCAGCAGCTTCGACTCTGAAGCTTTCTTT.

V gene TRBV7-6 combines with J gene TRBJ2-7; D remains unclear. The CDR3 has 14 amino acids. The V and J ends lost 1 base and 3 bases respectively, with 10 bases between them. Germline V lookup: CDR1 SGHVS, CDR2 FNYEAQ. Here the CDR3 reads CASSLDVGNYEQYF. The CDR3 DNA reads TGTGCCAGCAGCTTAGACGTGGGGAACTACGAGCAGTACTTC.

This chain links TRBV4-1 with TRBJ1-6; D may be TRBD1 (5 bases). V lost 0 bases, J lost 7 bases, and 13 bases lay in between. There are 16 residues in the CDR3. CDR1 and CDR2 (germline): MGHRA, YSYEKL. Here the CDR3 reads CASSQEGQGLNSPLHF. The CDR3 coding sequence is TGCGCCAGCAGCCAAGAAGGGCAGGGCTTAAATTCACCCCTCCACTTT.

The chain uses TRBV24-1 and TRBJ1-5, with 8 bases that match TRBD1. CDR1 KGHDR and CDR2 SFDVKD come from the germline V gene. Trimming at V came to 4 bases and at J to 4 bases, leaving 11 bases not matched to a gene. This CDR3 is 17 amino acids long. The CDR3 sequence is CATSDRAAGQGNQPQHF. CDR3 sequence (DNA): TGTGCCACCAGTGACCGGGCGGCTGGACAGGGAAATCAGCCCCAGCATTTT.

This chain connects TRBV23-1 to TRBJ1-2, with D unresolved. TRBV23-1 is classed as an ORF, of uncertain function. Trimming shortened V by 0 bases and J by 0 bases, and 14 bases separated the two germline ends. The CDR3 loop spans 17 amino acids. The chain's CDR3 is CASSQSWQALANYGYTF. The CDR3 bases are TGCGCCAGCAGTCAATCCTGGCAGGCCTTAGCTAACTATGGCTACACCTTC.

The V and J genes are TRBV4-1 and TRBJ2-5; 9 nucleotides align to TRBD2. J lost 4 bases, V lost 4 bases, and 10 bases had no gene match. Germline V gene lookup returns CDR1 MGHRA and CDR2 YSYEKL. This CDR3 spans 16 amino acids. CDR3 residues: CASSPKTSGWGETQYF. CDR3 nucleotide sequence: TGCGCCAGCAGCCCGAAGACTAGCGGTTGGGGAGAGACCCAGTACTTC.

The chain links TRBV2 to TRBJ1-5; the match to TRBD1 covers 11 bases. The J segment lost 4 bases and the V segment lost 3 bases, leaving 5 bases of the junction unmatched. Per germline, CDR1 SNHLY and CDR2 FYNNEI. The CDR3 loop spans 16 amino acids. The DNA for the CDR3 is TGTGCCAGCAGTGACCCCGGACAGGGGGCAAATCAGCCCCAGCATTTT. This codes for CASSDPGQGANQPQHF.